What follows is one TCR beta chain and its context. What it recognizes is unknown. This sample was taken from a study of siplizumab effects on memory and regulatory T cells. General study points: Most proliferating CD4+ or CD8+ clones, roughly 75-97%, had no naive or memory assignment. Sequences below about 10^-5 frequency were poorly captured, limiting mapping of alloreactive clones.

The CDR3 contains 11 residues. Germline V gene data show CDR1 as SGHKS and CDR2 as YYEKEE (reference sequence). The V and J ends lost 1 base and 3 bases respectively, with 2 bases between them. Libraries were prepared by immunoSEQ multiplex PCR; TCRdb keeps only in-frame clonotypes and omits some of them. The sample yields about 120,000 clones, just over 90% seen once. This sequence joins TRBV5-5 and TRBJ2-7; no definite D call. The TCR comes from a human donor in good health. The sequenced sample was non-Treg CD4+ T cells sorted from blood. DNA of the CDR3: TGTGCCAGCAGCTTGCACTACGAGCAGTACTTC. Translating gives CASSLHYEQYF. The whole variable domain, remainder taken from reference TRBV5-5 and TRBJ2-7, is DAGVTQSPTHLIKTRGQQVTLRCSPISGHKSVSWYQQVLGQGPQFIFQYYEKEERGRGNFPDRFSARQFPNYSSELNVNALLLGDSALYLCASSLHYEQYFGPGTRLTVT.